This T cell receptor (beta chain) is drawn from a study of cytomegalovirus exposure and HLA in healthy donors (dated by TCRdb to the late 2010s). Study-level background: According to an earlier analysis of a few hundred of the donors, about 179 million T cells yielded 100 million or so unique TCR beta sequences and about 300 Gb of sequence data. An early release that covered about 640 HLA-typed donors contained approximately 300 gigabases of sequencing data and 75 million to 100 million unique TCR sequences. Of the roughly 430 genotyped donors, approximately 82% fell in the genetic ancestry cluster associated with self-reported Caucasian donors. The study was designed to test whether signatures of past pathogen exposure could be identified by cataloging public T cell receptors. The study profiled the T cell repertoires of about 720 subjects by immunosequencing and related them to cytomegalovirus serostatus. Along with the roughly 670-subject first cohort, a separate validation cohort of around 120 different subjects was used. High-throughput TCR immunosequencing, statistical association of individual TCRs with disease status, and machine learning were combined to predict cytomegalovirus infection status. A later analysis re-examined previously published TCR beta repertoires from more than 550 donors and added high-resolution HLA genotyping to investigate patterns of TCR occurrence. The later analysis used no new phenotypic data to find candidate immune exposures, relying instead on TCR beta sequences and their occurrence across donors. An earlier analysis of some 500 of the donors applied high-throughput TCR beta sequencing to assess whether each TCR beta V gene segment acted as functional or pseudogenic. Donor age, sex, ethnicity and CMV serostatus were compiled alongside the repertoire data. In a later genetic analysis, genome-wide SNP genotypes for about three fifths of the roughly 670 donors were used, and that subset was treated as a discovery cohort. Every repertoire in the discovery cohort had been generated on one and the same sequencing platform. Both class I and class II loci were covered by HLA typing, at four-digit resolution. The number of donors typed differed by locus, with 629-630 for A, B, C, DRB1 and DQB1, more than 500 for DQA1, about 610 for DPA1, and around 450 for DPB1. Four to six DR-DQ haplotypes were handled as single units for association and clustering, since linkage in the cohort was strong. On average, around 240,000 unique TCR beta nucleotide sequences were sequenced per donor among 398 genotyped donors of the cohort, with roughly 20% of those sequences being non-productive. Here is what the overall study found, with its caveats: Across donors, most TCR sequences were observed very rarely, whereas some public TCRs were present in many individuals. An earlier analysis of approximately 600 of the donors showed that most TCR beta V segments appeared in productive rearrangements either about 87% or about 30% of the time, which broadly matched IMGT annotations. A later genetic analysis reported fewer N-insertions in productive TCRs among donors in an Asian-associated ancestry cluster than the approximately 670-donor mean. Roughly uniform sequencing depth across donors was assumed in presence/absence analyses, although this assumption may not hold. Some IMGT-functional V segments, including TRBV6-2 and TRBV6-3, could not be distinguished by the 87-base-pair reads and were therefore excluded. In a later analysis, several top co-occurrence clusters were reported to appear linked to parvovirus B19, influenza, CMV and Epstein-Barr virus. Correlated functional status among segregating V segments might be attributable to linkage disequilibrium, but an unknown experimental factor could not be ruled out. Assigning TCR associations to individual alleles was difficult when HLA alleles, especially DR and DQ, strongly co-occurred. In vitro tests confirmed that a few of the cytomegalovirus-associated TCR beta chains recognize cytomegalovirus antigens. V-gene and J-gene trimming of TCR beta chains was associated with a missense DCLRE1C variant in a later genetic analysis, and the association was replicated in an independent cohort. Most CMV-associated TCR beta chains appeared to be HLA-restricted in a later analysis, and the HLA associations seemed to be driven largely by CMV exposure. The authors suggested that the approach could potentially be extended to other disease states and immunological phenotypes. In both the original and validation cohorts, the classifier was reported to diagnose cytomegalovirus status with high specificity and sensitivity. A later analysis found that HLA-associated TCR beta chains were more clonally expanded and had lower generation probabilities than equally common non-associated chains. According to a later analysis, TCR association rates differed among HLA loci, with DRB1 alleles showing the most associated TCRs and HLA-C alleles showing the fewest. The earlier analysis of about 600 of the donors excluded approximately 17 rarely observed V segments, including chromosome 9 orphons, because counts were too low. The study gave a list of about 150 TCR beta chains associated with cytomegalovirus. Because some donors lacked HLA typing at each locus, the association tests relied only on the typed subset. A cluster of highly shared sequence variants was judged likely to be a technical artifact of the sequencing pipeline. The cohort was sequenced for TCR beta chains only, and without alpha or paired-chain data the features that could be detected were limited. At a false discovery rate of 0.05, a later analysis linked under 20,000 TCR beta sequences to specific HLA alleles. A further reported finding was that TCR beta sequences accurately predicted the HLA-A and HLA-B alleles for most subjects in the first cohort. For the cohort, immune exposure information was limited to CMV serostatus.

V drops 4 bases and J drops 9 bases, leaving 13 bases in between. From cysteine to phenylalanine, the CDR3 is 14 amino acids long. The only DNA kept is the CDR3, 42 bases in frame from the first base. CDR1 WNHNN and CDR2 SYGVQD were looked up in the germline V gene (reference sequence). Receptors were amplified or captured by the immunoSEQ multiplex PCR assay. The multiplex PCR relied on a mix of 60 forward primers for TCR Vbeta segments and 13 reverse primers for TCR Jbeta segments. The CDR3 region of rearranged TCR beta genes was amplified from genomic DNA by a multiplex PCR assay. The amplified TCR beta libraries were sequenced on the Illumina HiSeq System as 87-base-pair reads. On the study's bioinformatics: A later analysis tallied roughly 76 million unique TCR beta chains across the 660 or so repertoires, and some 12 million of those chains were shared by two or more donors. Raw reads were error-corrected and collapsed into unique sequences with a nearest-neighbor algorithm that merged closely related sequences to remove PCR and sequencing errors. CDR3 sequences were aligned to IMGT reference sequences to assign V, D and J gene segments. Each retained sequence needed at least a six-nucleotide match to both a V gene segment and a J gene segment. A rearrangement counted as productive if the CDR3 had no stop codons and remained in frame with V and J, and every other rearrangement counted as non-productive. Following IMGT convention, CDR3 was defined as the stretch from the second conserved V-encoded cysteine to the conserved J-encoded phenylalanine. The earlier analysis of a few hundred of the donors excluded sequences that lacked an unambiguous match to a single V gene segment. An earlier analysis of 587 of the donors called V segments functional above 56.7% productive rearrangements and segregating when the between-donor standard deviation exceeded 5%. To diagnose cytomegalovirus status from the catalog of TCR beta chain sequences, a statistical classification framework was built. In a later analysis, TCR nucleotide sequences were compared against IMGT/GENE-DB human TR gene sequences so that V and J genes could be assigned. In a later analysis, CDR3 sequences and most-parsimonious VDJ recombination scenarios were assigned using the TCRdist pipeline. In a later analysis, every TCR beta chain was defined by the combination of its CDR3 amino acid sequence and its V-gene family, and reads without a unique V-gene family were dropped. As a way to deal with suspected cross-contamination and a sequencing artifact, a later analysis dropped roughly 620 nucleotide sequences that were highly shared and had low generation probability. For each public chain, a later analysis derived a clonal expansion index from normalized ranks of inferred template counts within each repertoire. A later analysis computed generation probabilities with a VDJ recombination model fitted to out-of-frame rearrangements, and checked the results against IGoR. In a later analysis, hypergeometric tests were used to score TCR-TCR, TCR-HLA and TCR-CMV co-occurrence, with a repertoire-size bias correction applied to TCR pairs. A later analysis estimated false discovery rates by permuting HLA or CMV assignments 20 times. In a later analysis, co-occurring TCRs were grouped with DBSCAN, and TCRdist sequence similarity was added when clustering was performed within HLA-allele-positive subsets. For co-occurrence clustering, repertoires with fewer than 30,000 or more than 120,000 public chains were excluded, along with several repertoires with anomalous nucleotide sharing. TCRdb provides this immuneACCESS table in a form limited to in-frame rearrangements. Some clones are lacking; in checked studies, under half of them reflect an unresolved V gene, and why the rest are absent is not known. V, J and clone size derive from that table, while D and trimming were established from the DNA sequence. The sample table shows about 160,000 clones, and about 76% are seen once. The biggest ten clones account for under 2.5% of the sample.

As to this clone: What antigen it recognizes has not been identified. Base qualities are missing; no much larger clone stands one base away.

The cohort consisted of fewer than 700 healthy bone marrow donors. At the time of sampling, all cohort members were nominally healthy, though unrecorded immune exposures were likely present. The donor tested CMV seronegative and was one of the 352 seronegative cohort members. A peripheral blood sample was collected from each donor, and TCR beta sequencing was performed on peripheral blood mononuclear cells. The Qiagen DNeasy Blood Extraction Kit was used to extract genomic DNA from the blood cell samples. The origin of this receptor is a female donor in good health and CMV-seronegative. Sequenced input: PBMCs. The chain uses TRBV10-1 and TRBJ1-6; TRBD1 might be the D gene, on 5 matching bases. The nucleotide sequence reads as follows: TGCGCCAGCAGTGCGGGGGGATATGGTTCACCCCTCCACTTT. It encodes CASSAGGYGSPLHF.